This record looks at one T cell receptor (beta chain) sequence and its context. This sample was taken from a study of blood T cell repertoires in COVID-19. As for the study in general: There were acute and convalescent COVID-19 samples, and they came from the United States, Italy and Spain.

The table came from immunoSEQ multiplex PCR; TCRdb's copy has only in-frame clones and leaves some out. Of more than 35,000 clones listed, just under 70% are singletons. Germline CDR1 and CDR2: SGHVS and FNYEAQ. Trimming pared 2 bases from V and 4 bases from J, leaving 11 bases between. This CDR3 comprises 14 residues. V usage is TRBV7-6 and J usage is TRBJ1-2; D ambiguous. This receptor was obtained from a man older than 75 with acute or convalescent COVID-19. Sample: peripheral blood. As DNA, the CDR3 is TGTGCCAGCAGCTTAACGGAGCTGGGCTATGGCTACACCTTC. This encodes CASSLTELGYGYTF. The whole variable domain, filled in from reference TRBV7-6 and TRBJ1-2, reads GAGVSQSPRYKVTKRGQDVALRCDPISGHVSLYWYRQALGQGPEFLTYFNYEAQQDKSGLPNDRFSAERPEGSISTLTIQRTEQRDSAMYRCASSLTELGYGYTFGSGTRLTVV.